This TCR beta chain came from a study of long-term antiretroviral therapy in people with HIV. Study-wide points: Those clones which expanded before ART made up the dominant part of the repertoire at all time points. Versus controls, repertoires in people with HIV had narrower CDR3 length ranges.

As to this clone: Its antigen is still unknown.

V was clipped by 9 bases and J by 0 bases, with 15 bases between them. The CDR3 spans 15 residues. Germline CDR1 reads ENHRY; CDR2 reads SYGVKD. Sequencing relied on immunoSEQ assay v3.0, run at survey level. Profiling relied on immunoSEQ multiplex PCR, and the TCRdb table lists in-frame clones only, not all of them. The sample lists 30,000 to 40,000 clones, 70% to 80% seen once, with 3.2% in the top ten. At least two post-ART and at least one pre-ART PBMC sample were available for each donor. The cryopreserved samples used held roughly 0.95-10 million PBMC prior to extraction of DNA. The TCR sequence derives from a man in his late teens or twenties with HIV. The specimen was unsorted PBMCs, collected 1.9 years after starting antiretroviral therapy. J is TRBJ1-3 and V is TRBV10-3, with D perhaps TRBD1 (5 bases). The CDR3 coding sequence is TGTGCCATAGGGGAGGGCTCCCTCTCTGGAAACACCATATATTTT. This encodes CAIGEGSLSGNTIYF.